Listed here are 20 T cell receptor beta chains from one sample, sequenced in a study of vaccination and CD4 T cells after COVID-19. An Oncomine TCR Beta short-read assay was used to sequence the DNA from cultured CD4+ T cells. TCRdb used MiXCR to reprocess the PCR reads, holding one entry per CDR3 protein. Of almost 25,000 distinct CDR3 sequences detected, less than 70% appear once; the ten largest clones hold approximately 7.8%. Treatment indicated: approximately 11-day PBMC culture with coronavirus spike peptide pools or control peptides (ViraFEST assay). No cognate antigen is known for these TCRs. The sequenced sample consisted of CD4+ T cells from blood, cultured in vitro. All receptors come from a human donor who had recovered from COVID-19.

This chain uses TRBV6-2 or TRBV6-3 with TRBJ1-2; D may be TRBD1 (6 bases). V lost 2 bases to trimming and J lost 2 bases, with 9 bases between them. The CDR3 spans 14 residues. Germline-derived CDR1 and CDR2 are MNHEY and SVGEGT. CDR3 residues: CASSYGQKNYGYTF. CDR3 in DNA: TGTGCCAGCAGTTACGGACAGAAAAACTATGGCTACACCTTC.

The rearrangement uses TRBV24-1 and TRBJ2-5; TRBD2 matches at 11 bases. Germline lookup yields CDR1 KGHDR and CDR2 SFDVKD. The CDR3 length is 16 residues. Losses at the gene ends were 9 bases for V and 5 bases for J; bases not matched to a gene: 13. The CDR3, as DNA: TGTGCCACCGGCAGAGGGGGGACTAGCGGAGGGGAGACCCAGTACTTC. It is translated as CATGRGGTSGGETQYF.

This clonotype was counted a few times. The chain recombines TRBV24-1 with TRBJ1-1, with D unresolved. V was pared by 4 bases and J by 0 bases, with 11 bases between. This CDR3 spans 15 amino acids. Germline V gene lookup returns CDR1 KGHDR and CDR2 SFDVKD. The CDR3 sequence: CATSDSWAMNTEAFF. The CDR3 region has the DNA TGTGCCACCAGTGACAGCTGGGCGATGAACACTGAAGCTTTCTTT.

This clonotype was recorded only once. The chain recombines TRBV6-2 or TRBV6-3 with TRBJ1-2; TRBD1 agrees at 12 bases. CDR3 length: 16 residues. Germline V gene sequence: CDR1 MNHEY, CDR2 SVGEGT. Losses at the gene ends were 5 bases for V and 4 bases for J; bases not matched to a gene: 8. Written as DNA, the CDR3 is TGTGCCAGCAGTGCGACCGGGACAGGGGGCTTCTATGGCTACACCTTC. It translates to CASSATGTGGFYGYTF.

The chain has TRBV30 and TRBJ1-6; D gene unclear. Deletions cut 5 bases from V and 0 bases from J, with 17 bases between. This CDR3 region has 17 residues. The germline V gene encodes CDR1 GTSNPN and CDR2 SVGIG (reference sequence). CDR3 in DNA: TGTGCCTGGGTGCGAGAACTCCTAAGCTCCTATAATTCACCCCTCCACTTT. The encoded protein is CAWVRELLSSYNSPLHF.

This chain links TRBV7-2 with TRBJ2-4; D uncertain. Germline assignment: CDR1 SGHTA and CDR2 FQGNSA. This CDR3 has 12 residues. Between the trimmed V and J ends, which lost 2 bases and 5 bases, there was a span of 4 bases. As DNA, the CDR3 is TGTGCCAGCAGCTTATCTCAAAACATTCAGTACTTC. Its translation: CASSLSQNIQYF.

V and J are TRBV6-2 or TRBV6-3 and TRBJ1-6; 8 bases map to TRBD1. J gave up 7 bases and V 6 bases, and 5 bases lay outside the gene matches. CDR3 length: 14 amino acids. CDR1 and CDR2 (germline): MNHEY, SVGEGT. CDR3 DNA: TGTGCCAGCAGAGGACAGGGACGGAATTCACCCCTCCACTTT. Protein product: CASRGQGRNSPLHF.

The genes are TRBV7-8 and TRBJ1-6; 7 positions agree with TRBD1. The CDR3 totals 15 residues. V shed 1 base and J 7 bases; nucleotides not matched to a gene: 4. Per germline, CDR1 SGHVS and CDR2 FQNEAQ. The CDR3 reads CASSLVAQGNSPLHF. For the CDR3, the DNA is TGTGCCAGCAGCTTAGTCGCACAGGGGAATTCACCCCTCCACTTT.

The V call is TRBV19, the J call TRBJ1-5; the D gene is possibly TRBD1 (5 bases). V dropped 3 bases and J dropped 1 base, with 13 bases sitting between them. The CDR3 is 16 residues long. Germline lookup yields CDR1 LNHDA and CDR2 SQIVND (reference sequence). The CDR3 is CASSIGRQKSNQPQHF. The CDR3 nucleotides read TGTGCCAGTAGTATCGGCAGACAGAAAAGCAATCAGCCCCAGCATTTT.

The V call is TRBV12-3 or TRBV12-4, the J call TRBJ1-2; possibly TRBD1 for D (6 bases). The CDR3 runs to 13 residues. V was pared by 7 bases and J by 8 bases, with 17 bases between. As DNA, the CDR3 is TGTGCCAGCAACCTACAGGGACGGCGCGGCTACACCTTC. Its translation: CASNLQGRRGYTF.

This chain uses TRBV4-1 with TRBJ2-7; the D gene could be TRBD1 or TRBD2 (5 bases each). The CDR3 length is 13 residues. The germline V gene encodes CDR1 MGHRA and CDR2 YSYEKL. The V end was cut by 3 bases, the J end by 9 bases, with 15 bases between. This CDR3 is CASSQDRDVRQYF. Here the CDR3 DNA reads TGCGCCAGCAGCCAGGACCGGGACGTTCGGCAGTACTTC.

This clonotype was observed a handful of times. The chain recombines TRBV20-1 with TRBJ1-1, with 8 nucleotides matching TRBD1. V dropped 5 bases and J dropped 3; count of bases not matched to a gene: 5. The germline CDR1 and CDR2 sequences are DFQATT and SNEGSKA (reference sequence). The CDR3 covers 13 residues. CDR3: CSARTGSDTEAFF. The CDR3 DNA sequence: TGCAGTGCTCGGACAGGGAGCGACACTGAAGCTTTCTTT.

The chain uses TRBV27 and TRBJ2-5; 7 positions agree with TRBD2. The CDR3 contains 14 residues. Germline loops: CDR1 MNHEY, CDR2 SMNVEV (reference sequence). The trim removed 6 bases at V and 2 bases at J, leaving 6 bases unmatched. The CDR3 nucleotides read TGTGCCAGCAGGGGTAGCGGGTTACAAGAGACCCAGTACTTC. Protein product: CASRGSGLQETQYF.

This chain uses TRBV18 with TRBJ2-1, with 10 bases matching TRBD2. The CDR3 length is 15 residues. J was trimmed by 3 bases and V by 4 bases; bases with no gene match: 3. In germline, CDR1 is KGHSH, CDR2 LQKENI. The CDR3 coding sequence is TGTGCCAGCTCACACAGGACTAGCGGCTACAATGAGCAGTTCTTC. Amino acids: CASSHRTSGYNEQFF.

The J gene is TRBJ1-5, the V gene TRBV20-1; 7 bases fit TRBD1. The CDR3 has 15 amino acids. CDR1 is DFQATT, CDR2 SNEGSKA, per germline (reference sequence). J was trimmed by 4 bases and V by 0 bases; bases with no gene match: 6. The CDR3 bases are TGCAGTGCTAGAGATCAGGGGGTTAGGAATCAGCCCCAGCATTTT. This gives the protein CSARDQGVRNQPQHF.

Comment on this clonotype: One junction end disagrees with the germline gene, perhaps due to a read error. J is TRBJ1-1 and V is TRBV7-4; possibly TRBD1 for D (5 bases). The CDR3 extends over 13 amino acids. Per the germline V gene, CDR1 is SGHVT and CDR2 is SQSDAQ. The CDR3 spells CASSVAPGGEAFF. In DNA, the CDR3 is TGTGCCAGCAGCGTAGCCCCGGGGGGAGAAGCTTTCTTT.

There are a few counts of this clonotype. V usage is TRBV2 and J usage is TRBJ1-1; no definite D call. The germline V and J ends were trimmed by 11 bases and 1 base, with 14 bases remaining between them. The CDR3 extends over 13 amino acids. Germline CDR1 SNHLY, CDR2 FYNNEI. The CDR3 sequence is CAGQKGENTEAFF. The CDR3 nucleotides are TGTGCCGGGCAAAAGGGTGAGAACACTGAAGCTTTCTTT.

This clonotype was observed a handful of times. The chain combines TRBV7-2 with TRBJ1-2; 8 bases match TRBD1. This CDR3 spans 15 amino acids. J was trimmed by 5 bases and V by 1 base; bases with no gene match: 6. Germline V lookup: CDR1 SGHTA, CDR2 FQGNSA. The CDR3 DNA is TGTGCCAGCAGCTTAGGAGGTACAGGGGGGTATGGCTACACCTTC. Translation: CASSLGGTGGYGYTF.

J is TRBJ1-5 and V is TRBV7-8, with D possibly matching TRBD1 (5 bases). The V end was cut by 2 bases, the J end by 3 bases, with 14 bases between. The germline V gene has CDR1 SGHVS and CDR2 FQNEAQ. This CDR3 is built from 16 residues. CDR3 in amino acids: CASSLNAGGFNQPQHF. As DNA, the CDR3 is TGTGCCAGCAGCTTAAATGCTGGGGGGTTCAATCAGCCCCAGCATTTT.

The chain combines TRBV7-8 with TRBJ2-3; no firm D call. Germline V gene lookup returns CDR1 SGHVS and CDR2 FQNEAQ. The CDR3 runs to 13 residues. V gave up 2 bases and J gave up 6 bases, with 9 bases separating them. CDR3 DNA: TGTGCCAGCAGCTTATTCCTCGCGGATACGCAGTATTTT. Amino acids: CASSLFLADTQYF. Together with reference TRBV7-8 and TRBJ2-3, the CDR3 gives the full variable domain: GAGVSQSPRYKVAKRGQDVALRCDPISGHVSLFWYQQALGQGPEFLTYFQNEAQLDKSGLPSDRFFAERPEGSVSTLKIQRTQQEDSAVYLCASSLFLADTQYFGPGTRLTVL.